This TCR beta chain was profiled in a study of regulatory T cells in long-lasting Graves disease. Building of the TCR beta libraries involved iRepertoire HTBI primers and Arm-PCR of CDR3 regions. Each CDR3 protein gets one entry after TCRdb re-called the multiplex PCR reads with MiXCR. The table shows 400,000 to 550,000 distinct CDR3 sequences, with around 17% occurring only once. This clonotype was counted at least ten times. Described time point: newly diagnosed GD, antithyroid drugs for less than 3 months. PBMC-derived RNA was used for the TCR library. One endocrinology department in Xi'an, China, was where patients came from. These records were also assigned to another study, of T cells in Graves' hyperthyroidism and ophthalmopathy. That report notes: Hyperthyroidism had been newly diagnosed in patients aged 18 to 65, and its duration was under 2 months. An initial round of RT-PCR targeting the TCR CDR3 relied on the HTBI primer set.

The receptor's source is a woman aged 25 to 45 with Graves disease. Sequencing used peripheral blood mononuclear cells (PBMCs), obtained at new diagnosis, from a patient treated with antithyroid drugs.

The CDR3 bases are TGTGCTAGTGGTTCAACAGGGAACTATGGCTACACCTTC. Residues: CASGSTGNYGYTF. The rearrangement links TRBV12-5 to TRBJ1-2; D possibly corresponds to TRBD1 (6 bases). CDR3 length: 13 residues. The ends were cut back, 4 bases at V and 2 bases at J, with 8 bases in the middle. The germline V gene has CDR1 LGHNT and CDR2 FRNRAP.